Listed here are 32 T cell receptor beta chains from one sample, sequenced in a study of long-term antiretroviral therapy in people with HIV. The authors ran the immunoSEQ assay, v3.0, at survey level. The table came from immunoSEQ multiplex PCR; TCRdb's copy has only in-frame clones and leaves some out. The repertoire has tens of thousands of clones, about 86% of them found once; the top ten carry 12%. The sequences come from unsorted PBMCs, collected 0.1 years before starting antiretroviral therapy. These receptors were collected from a middle-aged man with HIV.

In this sample, this clone turned up a few times. This chain connects TRBV6-5 to TRBJ2-5; D is undetermined. In germline, CDR1 is MNHEY, CDR2 SVGAGI. The V and J ends lost 5 bases and 7 bases respectively, with 14 bases between them. The CDR3 extends over 13 amino acids. For the CDR3, the DNA is TGTGCCAGCAGTGCGATCCCTCTAGGGACCCAGTACTTC. Translated: CASSAIPLGTQYF.

The chain is built from TRBV9 and TRBJ1-5, with D maybe TRBD1 (6 bases). This CDR3 spans 15 amino acids. Trimming left V 0 bases short and J 3 bases short, with 10 bases between. Per germline, CDR1 SGDLS and CDR2 YYNGEE. The chain's CDR3 is CASSVGQGYNQPQHF. The CDR3 nucleotides read TGTGCCAGCAGCGTAGGGCAGGGGTACAATCAGCCCCAGCATTTT.

The chain joins TRBV7-2 to TRBJ1-1; D is possibly TRBD1 (6 bases). Germline V lookup: CDR1 SGHTA, CDR2 FQGNSA. The CDR3 has 16 amino acids. The V gene lost 0 bases and the J gene lost 0 bases, with 11 bases spanning the gap. CDR3 DNA sequence: TGTGCCAGCAGCTTAGCGTTGGGGGGCATGAACACTGAAGCTTTCTTT. Translated: CASSLALGGMNTEAFF.

This chain links TRBV6-6 with TRBJ2-7; D may correspond to TRBD1 or TRBD2 (6 bases each). This CDR3 contains 13 residues. V shed 1 base and J shed 5 bases, with 9 bases lying between them. In germline, CDR1 is MNHNY, CDR2 SVGAGI (reference sequence). In DNA, the CDR3 is TGTGCCAGCAGTTACTGGGGGGCCCACGAGCAGTACTTC. Protein product: CASSYWGAHEQYF.

The V call is TRBV5-1, the J call TRBJ2-7; no reliable D call. Germline assignment: CDR1 SGHRS and CDR2 YFSETQ. Trimming left V 3 bases short and J 5 bases short, with 6 bases between. This CDR3 comprises 11 residues. The CDR3 region is CASSYLNEQYF. DNA for the CDR3: TGCGCCAGCAGCTACTTAAACGAGCAGTACTTC.

The gene calls are TRBV4-3 and TRBJ2-1; weak D call: TRBD1 (6 bases). CDR1 is LGHNA and CDR2 is YSLEER in the germline V gene. There are 15 residues in the CDR3. Trimming pared 4 bases from V and 5 bases from J, leaving 15 bases between. CDR3 in DNA: TGCGCCAGCAGCCGGGGGCGAGGAGTAAACAATGAGCAGTTCTTC. It yields the protein CASSRGRGVNNEQFF.

The chain has TRBV11-3 and TRBJ2-7; D gene ambiguous. CDR1 is SGHNT, CDR2 YENEEA, per germline. This CDR3 is 13 amino acids long. V dropped 3 bases and J dropped 3 bases, with 9 bases sitting between them. CDR3 sequence reads: CASSLALHYEQYF. CDR3 nucleotides: TGTGCCAGCAGCTTGGCATTGCACTACGAGCAGTACTTC.

V gene TRBV11-2 combines with J gene TRBJ1-4; D is unclear. Germline V gene sequence: CDR1 SGHAT, CDR2 FQNNGV. Trimming took off 1 base at V and 4 bases at J, with 13 bases between the two ends. The CDR3 spans 16 residues. CDR3 bases: TGTGCCAGCAGCTTAGTTGGCGGAGGGTTTAATGAAAAACTGTTTTTT. It yields the protein CASSLVGGGFNEKLFF.

This chain links TRBV9 with TRBJ2-3; TRBD1 or TRBD2 may be the D gene (5 bases each). The V end lost 3 bases, the J end lost 0 bases, and 17 bases lay between the germline ends. CDR1 and CDR2 (germline): SGDLS, YYNGEE. The CDR3 covers 17 residues. This CDR3 is CASSGGTGSSSTDTQYF. In DNA, the CDR3 is TGTGCCAGCAGCGGGGGGACGGGGTCTTCTAGCACAGATACGCAGTATTTT.

The chain joins TRBV28 to TRBJ1-1, with TRBD1 as a possible D gene (5 bases). V was cut by 5 bases and J by 4 bases, with 14 bases left in between. The CDR3 is 14 residues long. CDR1 is MDHEN and CDR2 is SYDVKM in the germline V gene. CDR3 coding DNA: TGTGCCAGCAGTACCCGGGGGAGAGGCACTGAAGCTTTCTTT. Residues: CASSTRGRGTEAFF.

The chain uses TRBV5-4 and TRBJ1-6, with D hard to call. Looked up from germline, CDR1 is SGHNT and CDR2 is YYREEE (reference sequence). Trimming stripped 0 bases from V and 7 bases from J, with 5 bases between. This CDR3 region has 13 residues. The DNA of the CDR3 is TGTGCCAGCAGCTTGGGGGAAAATTCACCCCTCCACTTT. It translates to CASSLGENSPLHF.

The chain couples TRBV2 to TRBJ2-7; D gene unclear. V lost 0 bases, J lost 3 bases, and 3 bases lay in between. The CDR3 length is 12 residues. Germline CDR1 and CDR2: SNHLY and FYNNEI. The chain's CDR3 is CASSEAVYEQYF. As DNA, the CDR3 is TGTGCCAGCAGTGAAGCAGTCTACGAGCAGTACTTC.

V usage is TRBV5-1 and J usage is TRBJ2-3; no clear D. Trimming removed 0 bases from V and 4 bases from J, with 3 bases in between. The CDR3 has 12 amino acids. Looked up from germline, CDR1 is SGHRS and CDR2 is YFSETQ. In nucleotides, the CDR3 is TGCGCCAGCAGCTTGGGCGCAGATACGCAGTATTTT. It encodes CASSLGADTQYF.

The chain carries TRBV28 and TRBJ1-2, with D unclear. Trimming removed 5 bases from V and 5 bases from J, with 9 bases in between. The germline V gene encodes CDR1 MDHEN and CDR2 SYDVKM. The CDR3 spans 12 residues. The CDR3 nucleotides are TGTGCCAGCAGTACACCCCTTTATGGCTACACCTTC. The encoded protein is CASSTPLYGYTF.

The chain joins TRBV19 to TRBJ2-5, with 15 bases aligning to TRBD2. The V gene end was trimmed by 6 bases and the J gene end by 4 bases; junction bases not matched to a gene: 6. The CDR3 sequence is 16 residues long. Germline CDR1 reads LNHDA; CDR2 reads SQIVND (reference sequence). The CDR3 region is CASRRPGLAGGETQYF. The CDR3 nucleotides are TGTGCCAGTAGACGACCGGGACTAGCGGGAGGAGAGACCCAGTACTTC.

This clone was seen a handful of times. This sequence joins TRBV7-2 and TRBJ1-6; no clear D. The CDR3 is 12 amino acids. Trimming took 5 bases from V and 10 from J, leaving 9 bases between them. Germline V lookup: CDR1 SGHTA, CDR2 FQGNSA. CDR3 protein: CASSIGPSPLHF. The CDR3 nucleotides are TGTGCCAGCAGCATCGGACCGTCACCCCTCCACTTT. Filled out from reference TRBV7-2 and TRBJ1-6, the complete variable domain reads GAGVSQSPSNKVTEKGKDVELRCDPISGHTALYWYRQSLGQGLEFLIYFQGNSAPDKSGLPSDRFSAERTGGSVSTLTIQRTQQEDSAVYLCASSIGPSPLHFGNGTRLTVT.

J is TRBJ1-4 and V is TRBV5-4; TRBD1 agrees at 12 bases. From germline, CDR1 is SGHNT and CDR2 YYREEE (reference sequence). V was clipped by 3 bases and J by 8 bases; unmatched bases: 5. The CDR3 totals 15 residues. The CDR3 protein is CASSSPGTGGEKLFF. The DNA for the CDR3 is TGTGCCAGCAGCTCCCCCGGGACAGGGGGCGAAAAACTGTTTTTT.

The chain joins TRBV11-2 to TRBJ2-5; weak D call: TRBD2 (6 bases). CDR1 is SGHAT and CDR2 is FQNNGV in the germline V gene. The V end was cut by 0 bases, the J end by 5 bases, with 16 bases between. The CDR3 has 16 residues. This chain's CDR3 is CASSLDHGGTGETQYF. CDR3 coding DNA: TGTGCCAGCAGCTTAGATCACGGCGGGACGGGGGAGACCCAGTACTTC. Full variable domain (rest looked up from reference TRBV11-2 and TRBJ2-5): EAGVAQSPRYKIIEKRQSVAFWCNPISGHATLYWYQQILGQGPKLLIQFQNNGVVDDSQLPKDRFSAERLKGVDSTLKIQPAKLEDSAVYLCASSLDHGGTGETQYFGPGTRLLVL.

The J gene is TRBJ2-5, the V gene TRBV5-1; a possible D gene is TRBD2 (6 bases). The CDR3 runs 14 residues. V was clipped by 3 bases and J by 0 bases, with 9 bases between them. CDR1 and CDR2 from the germline V gene are SGHRS and YFSETQ. The CDR3 loop is CASSSGLHQETQYF. The CDR3 coding sequence is TGCGCCAGCAGCTCCGGACTACACCAAGAGACCCAGTACTTC.

The rearrangement uses TRBV9 and TRBJ2-7; 9 nucleotides line up with TRBD1. The CDR3 has 15 residues. With 4 bases clipped from V and 2 bases from J, the junction kept 7 bases outside the gene matches. The germline V gene encodes CDR1 SGDLS and CDR2 YYNGEE. In nucleotides, the CDR3 is TGTGCCAGCAGCCCCGGACAGGGGTCCACCTACGAGCAGTACTTC. This gives the protein CASSPGQGSTYEQYF. The entire variable domain, with the rest obtained from reference TRBV9 and TRBJ2-7, is as follows: DSGVTQTPKHLITATGQRVTLRCSPRSGDLSVYWYQQSLDQGLQFLIQYYNGEERAKGNILERFSAQQFPDLHSELNLSSLELGDSALYFCASSPGQGSTYEQYFGPGTRLTVT.

The J gene is TRBJ2-2, the V gene TRBV5-1; maybe TRBD2 (6 bases). This CDR3 comprises 15 residues. Between the trimmed V and J ends, which lost 8 bases and 0 bases, there was a span of 14 bases. CDR1 is SGHRS and CDR2 is YFSETQ in the germline V gene. CDR3 region: CASTGLNTNTGELFF. The CDR3 DNA reads TGCGCCAGTACGGGACTTAATACGAACACCGGGGAGCTGTTTTTT.

The rearrangement joins TRBV13 to TRBJ2-4, with 8 nucleotides matching TRBD1. V dropped 5 bases and J dropped 6; count of bases not matched to a gene: 9. Germline V gene sequence: CDR1 PRHDT, CDR2 FYEKMQ (reference sequence). The length of the CDR3 is 15 residues. CDR3: CASSARQGTVNIQYF. DNA for the CDR3: TGTGCCAGCAGCGCTAGACAGGGGACGGTAAACATTCAGTACTTC.

With regard to this clone: Sequence at one end of the junction differs from germline and may be a read error. The chain has TRBV27 and TRBJ2-1; D perhaps matches TRBD2 (7 bases). CDR3 length equals 13 residues. Germline assignment: CDR1 MNHEY and CDR2 SMNVEV (reference sequence). CDR3 in amino acids: CASSSVTGGPQLF. The CDR3 DNA follows: TGTGCCAGCAGTTCTGTTACGGGGGGCCCCCAGCTCTTC.

The rearrangement joins TRBV11-2 to TRBJ2-2; 10 positions match TRBD2. With V trimmed by 4 bases and J by 6 bases, 5 bases remained unmatched. The CDR3 covers 15 residues. Germline V gene lookup returns CDR1 SGHAT and CDR2 FQNNGV. CDR3 sequence: CASSSSSGRPGELFF. CDR3 coding DNA: TGTGCCAGCAGCTCTTCTAGCGGGAGACCCGGGGAGCTGTTTTTT. The complete variable domain, with remaining parts taken from reference TRBV11-2 and TRBJ2-2, reads EAGVAQSPRYKIIEKRQSVAFWCNPISGHATLYWYQQILGQGPKLLIQFQNNGVVDDSQLPKDRFSAERLKGVDSTLKIQPAKLEDSAVYLCASSSSSGRPGELFFGEGSRLTVL.

The CDR3 coding sequence is TGTGCCAGCAGCTTAGGGAGGAACACTGAAGCTTTCTTT. Protein product: CASSLGRNTEAFF. The V gene is TRBV7-9, the J gene TRBJ1-1; D is unclear. The CDR3 totals 13 residues. V shed 1 base and J shed 1 base, with 4 bases lying between them. The germline V gene encodes CDR1 SEHNR and CDR2 FQNEAQ (reference sequence).

The rearrangement links TRBV18 to TRBJ2-5, with no clear D. Trimming took 0 bases from V and 2 from J, leaving 1 base between them. CDR1 is KGHSH and CDR2 is LQKENI in the germline V gene. CDR3 length: 12 amino acids. DNA for the CDR3: TGTGCCAGCTCACCACCGCAAGAGACCCAGTACTTC. Translated: CASSPPQETQYF.

V gene TRBV2 combines with J gene TRBJ2-1; a weak D match, TRBD2 (5 bases). The germline V and J ends were trimmed by 5 bases and 5 bases, with 10 bases remaining between them. The CDR3 runs 13 residues. Germline lookup yields CDR1 SNHLY and CDR2 FYNNEI. For the CDR3, the DNA is TGTGCCAGCAGTACCACGGAGGACAATGAGCAGTTCTTC. This translates into CASSTTEDNEQFF.

The chain uses TRBV9 and TRBJ2-3; 15 bases are a match to TRBD2. V shed 4 bases, J shed 5 bases, and the junction held 11 bases outside the gene matches. This CDR3 comprises 18 residues. Germline CDR1 reads SGDLS; CDR2 reads YYNGEE. The CDR3 is CASSPPGLAGGYQDTQYF. The CDR3 DNA is TGTGCCAGCAGCCCCCCAGGACTAGCGGGAGGGTATCAAGATACGCAGTATTTT.

This chain connects TRBV4-3 to TRBJ2-7; 8 positions agree with TRBD2. This CDR3 comprises 15 residues. Germline trimming cut 0 bases from V and 3 bases from J; bases unmatched to any gene: 4. The germline gives CDR1 LGHNA, CDR2 YSLEER. CDR3 loop: CASSQDLAGYYEQYF. In nucleotides, the CDR3 is TGCGCCAGCAGCCAAGATCTAGCGGGTTACTACGAGCAGTACTTC.

The CDR3 DNA reads TGCGCCAGCAGCACCGGGGCCTCCCAAGGGGACCAGTACTTC. Its translation is CASSTGASQGDQYF. The chain has TRBV5-1 and TRBJ2-5; D is tentatively TRBD1 or TRBD2 (5 bases each). Germline CDR1 reads SGHRS; CDR2 reads YFSETQ. This CDR3 has 14 amino acids. V lost 4 bases and J 10 bases, leaving 20 bases between the germline ends.

The sample holds one count of this clone. The rearrangement uses TRBV5-1 and TRBJ2-5, with TRBD1 matching over 9 bases. Unmatched junction bases numbered 2, after V lost 4 bases and J lost 1 base. This CDR3 comprises 14 residues. In germline, CDR1 is SGHRS, CDR2 YFSETQ. CDR3 region: CASSRGQGQETQYF. In nucleotides, the CDR3 is TGCGCCAGCAGCAGGGGACAGGGCCAAGAGACCCAGTACTTC.

The chain joins TRBV7-9 to TRBJ2-7; TRBD2 might be the D (5 bases). The germline CDR1 and CDR2 sequences are SEHNR and FQNEAQ (reference sequence). The ends were cut back, 4 bases at V and 5 bases at J, with 9 bases in the middle. This CDR3 spans 12 amino acids. CDR3 residues: CASSSGVHEQYF. CDR3 DNA sequence: TGTGCCAGCAGCTCCGGGGTCCACGAGCAGTACTTC.